This T cell receptor beta chain is from a study of blood T cell repertoires in COVID-19. In the original workflow: The authors estimated nucleated cell counts from reference gene primer amplification. Sequencing was performed with immunoSEQ multiplex PCR; in TCRdb, only in-frame clones are kept and a portion is missing. V and J calls and clone size come straight from that table; D and trimming were deduced from the DNA. Counted here are about 150,000 clones, 70% to 90% occurring once; the ten biggest clones make up about 2.5%. The sample consisted of peripheral blood. The clonotype was recovered from a woman between 70 and 85 years old with acute or convalescent COVID-19.

For the CDR3, the DNA is TGTGCCAGTAGTGGAGGCAGGGGGGTAAATCATGAGCAGTTCTTC. It is translated as CASSGGRGVNHEQFF. The chain combines TRBV19 with TRBJ2-1; weak D call: TRBD1 (7 bases). The CDR3 spans 15 residues. CDR1 LNHDA and CDR2 SQIVND come from the germline V gene (reference sequence). V was pared by 5 bases and J by 8 bases, with 19 bases between.